Detailed here is one TCR beta chain. Its antigen is unidentified. A junction end diverges from the germline sequence, so it may reflect a read error. These data belong to a study of T cell repertoires in cytomegalovirus infection. As for the study in general: Indicated by public TCR beta signatures were CMV infection and matching HLA type. The study, taken as a whole, reports: The study identified carriers of CMV plus the relevant HLA from cumulative public TCR beta family frequency. The ex vivo response showed dominance by HLA-C-restricted CMV-specific TCR beta clonotypes.

MiXCR was run by TCRdb on the reads, yielding one entry per CDR3 protein. The table includes roughly 200,000 distinct CDR3 sequences, approximately 9.7% detected once. There are 15 residues in the CDR3. V usage is TRBV12-3 or TRBV12-4 and J usage is TRBJ2-1; D is unclear. The origin of this receptor is a human donor in good health (CMV status not recorded). Some clones in this sample may be carry-over from other donors' samples. Input material: PBMCs. This CDR3 is CASDTPDSRYKEQFF. CDR3 bases: TGTGCCAGCGACACCCCTGATTCCCGCTACAAGGAGCAGTTCTTC.